Each of the 18 T cell receptor beta chains below was sequenced from the same sample in a study of Ad26.COV2.S vaccination and SARS-CoV-2 variants. As to treatment: around 19 received Ad26.COV2.S at low or high dose, single or two shots; roughly five received placebo; per-sample allocation not given. The investigators took samples on day 63 after the first vaccine or placebo injection. Using immunoSEQ multiplex PCR, the repertoire was profiled, and TCRdb retains in-frame clones only, with some absent. The data contain around 420,000 clones, over 75% of them singletons. The material was peripheral blood, obtained in a trial of Ad26.COV2.S vaccine versus placebo. These receptors all stem from a person aged 18 to 65 who received the Ad26.COV2.S COVID-19 vaccine or a placebo.

The rearrangement joins TRBV7-2 to TRBJ2-7, with D possibly matching TRBD1 (6 bases). Trimming removed 5 bases at V and 4 bases at J, with 15 bases between. CDR1 and CDR2 from the germline V gene are SGHTA and FQGNSA. This CDR3 is 14 amino acids long. The CDR3 spells CASSPQQGRYEQYF. The CDR3, as DNA: TGTGCCAGCAGCCCTCAACAGGGAAGGTACGAGCAGTACTTC.

For the CDR3, the DNA is TGTGCCAGCAGCTTAGGGGACAGGGAAGCCTCACCCCTCCACTTT. Protein sequence: CASSLGDREASPLHF. The genes are TRBV7-9 and TRBJ1-6; 9 nucleotides match TRBD1. The CDR3 spans 15 residues. Germline V gene data show CDR1 as SEHNR and CDR2 as FQNEAQ (reference sequence). Trimming cost V 1 base and J 10 bases; bases outside gene matches: 5.

Worth noting for this clone: One end of the junction varies from germline; a read error may be responsible. The chain has TRBV19 and TRBJ2-1, with a tentative D call TRBD2 (6 bases). The CDR3 loop spans 12 amino acids. The germline V gene encodes CDR1 LNHDA and CDR2 SQIVND (reference sequence). The CDR3: CASSIGGAELFF. CDR3 bases: TGTGCCAGTAGTATAGGCGGGGCCGAGCTGTTCTTC.

The chain uses TRBV19 and TRBJ1-5; tentatively, D is TRBD1 (6 bases). Germline CDR1 LNHDA, CDR2 SQIVND (reference sequence). V dropped 4 bases and J dropped 5 bases, with 12 bases sitting between them. The CDR3 is made up of 14 amino acids. In DNA, the CDR3 is TGTGCCAGTAGTAGTACAGGGAATTATCAGCCCCAGCATTTT. The encoded protein is CASSSTGNYQPQHF.

The chain joins TRBV2 to TRBJ2-7, with 11 bases lining up with TRBD1. Trimming took 6 bases from V and 2 from J; bases not matched to a gene: 3. This CDR3 contains 14 residues. Germline lookup yields CDR1 SNHLY and CDR2 FYNNEI. CDR3 in amino acids: CASSPDRGPYEQYF. As DNA, the CDR3 is TGTGCCAGCAGCCCGGACAGGGGGCCCTACGAGCAGTACTTC.

The V call is TRBV2, the J call TRBJ1-6, with TRBD1 matching over 9 bases. The CDR3 covers 15 residues. V shed 3 bases and J 8 bases; nucleotides not matched to a gene: 5. Germline values: CDR1 SNHLY, CDR2 FYNNEI. The CDR3 nucleotides read TGTGCCAGCAGTGACACGGACAGGGGCTATTCACCCCTCCACTTT. It encodes CASSDTDRGYSPLHF.

The gene calls are TRBV24-1 and TRBJ2-1; D tentatively fits TRBD1 or TRBD2 (6 bases each). Trimming removed 0 bases at V and 0 bases at J, with 14 bases between. CDR1 is KGHDR and CDR2 is SFDVKD in the germline V gene. CDR3 length: 18 amino acids. In DNA, the CDR3 is TGTGCCACCAGTGATTTGCAAAAAGGGGGGAGCTCCTACAATGAGCAGTTCTTC. Amino acids: CATSDLQKGGSSYNEQFF.

The chain couples TRBV3-1 (or the pseudogene TRBV3-2) to TRBJ1-5, with unresolved D. CDR1 is LGHDT and CDR2 is YNNKEL in the germline V gene (reference sequence). V was shortened by 2 bases and J by 0 bases, with 8 bases between the two germline ends. The CDR3 has 15 amino acids. CDR3 coding DNA: TGTGCCAGCAGCCAATCCCCGGTTAGCAATCAGCCCCAGCATTTT. Residues: CASSQSPVSNQPQHF.

This sequence joins TRBV27 and TRBJ1-2, with TRBD1 identical over 7 bases. Trimming removed 7 bases from V and 2 bases from J; junction bases left unmatched: 28. This CDR3 region has 21 residues. Germline assignment: CDR1 MNHEY and CDR2 SMNVEV (reference sequence). As DNA, the CDR3 is TGTGCCAGCATCCATTACCTTGGGGCCCTGGGGCAGGGGGAACGGAACTATGGCTACACCTTC. Its translation is CASIHYLGALGQGERNYGYTF.

The chain recombines TRBV28 with TRBJ2-7; 7 bases line up with TRBD1. The V gene's germline CDR1 is MDHEN and CDR2 SYDVKM. CDR3 length: 13 residues. V was clipped by 5 bases and J by 2 bases; unmatched bases: 3. CDR3 bases: TGTGCCAGCAGTCGGGACAGACCCTACGAGCAGTACTTC. This codes for CASSRDRPYEQYF.

This clone has a single count. The V and J genes are TRBV5-8 and TRBJ2-3; D remains ambiguous. The CDR3 is 11 residues long. CDR1 and CDR2 from the germline V gene are SGHTS and YDEGEE. With 7 bases removed from V and 4 bases from J, the gap between germline ends came to 7 bases. CDR3 amino acids: CASGRSDTQYF. As DNA, the CDR3 is TGTGCCAGCGGCCGTTCAGATACGCAGTATTTT. The full variable domain, its missing parts supplied by reference TRBV5-8 and TRBJ2-3, is EAGVTQSPTHLIKTRGQQATLRCSPISGHTSVYWYQQALGLGLQFLLWYDEGEERNRGNFPPRFSGRQFPNYSSELNVNALELEDSALYLCASGRSDTQYFGPGTRLTVL.

This clone was observed a single time. The J gene is TRBJ2-7, the V gene TRBV18, with D unresolved. This CDR3 contains 14 residues. V was shortened by 6 bases and J by 3 bases, with 15 bases between the two germline ends. Germline CDR1 is KGHSH and CDR2 is LQKENI. The CDR3 reads CASSSARSFYEQYF. The CDR3 DNA reads TGTGCCAGCTCCAGCGCCCGATCATTCTACGAGCAGTACTTC.

This chain uses TRBV24-1 with TRBJ1-2; D is perhaps TRBD1 (6 bases). CDR1 and CDR2 from the germline V gene are KGHDR and SFDVKD. This CDR3 contains 12 residues. V was pared by 5 bases and J by 8 bases, with 11 bases between. In DNA form, the CDR3 reads TGTGCCACCAGTGGCGGGACACCAGGCTACACCTTC. Amino acid sequence: CATSGGTPGYTF.

V is TRBV28 and J is TRBJ1-2; 8 bases are a match to TRBD1. After removal of 2 bases from V and 3 bases from J, the junction contained 5 bases not matched to a gene. CDR3 length: 15 residues. Germline V lookup: CDR1 MDHEN, CDR2 SYDVKM. The CDR3 DNA follows: TGTGCCAGCAGTTTAACCGGACAGGGATACTATGGCTACACCTTC. As protein: CASSLTGQGYYGYTF.

The V and J genes are TRBV13 and TRBJ2-5; 8 nucleotides line up with TRBD2. With V trimmed by 1 base and J by 3 bases, 4 bases remained unmatched. Germline CDR1 and CDR2: PRHDT and FYEKMQ (reference sequence). The CDR3 extends over 15 amino acids. The CDR3 nucleotides read TGTGCCAGCAGCTTAGAGCCAGCGGGGGAAGAGACCCAGTACTTC. Translated, it gives CASSLEPAGEETQYF. The variable domain in full, with the rest retrieved from reference TRBV13 and TRBJ2-5, is AAGVIQSPRHLIKEKRETATLKCYPIPRHDTVYWYQQGPGQDPQFLISFYEKMQSDKGSIPDRFSAQQFSDYHSELNMSSLELGDSALYFCASSLEPAGEETQYFGPGTRLLVL.

The V call is TRBV6-2 or TRBV6-3, the J call TRBJ1-2; TRBD1 aligns across 8 bases. The CDR3 contains 16 residues. Germline V gives CDR1 MNHEY, CDR2 SVGEGT. V gave up 7 bases and J gave up 1 base; unmatched junction bases: 11. DNA of the CDR3: TGTGCCAGCAACCCGACAGGGGACCCTTATAACTATGGCTACACCTTC. This sequence encodes CASNPTGDPYNYGYTF.

The rearrangement links TRBV7-8 to TRBJ1-1; D gene ambiguous. The CDR3 sequence is 16 residues long. V shed 1 base and J shed 0 bases, with 12 bases lying between them. Germline CDR1 is SGHVS and CDR2 is FQNEAQ. CDR3 sequence reads: CASSLVQAAMNTEAFF. The CDR3 coding sequence is TGTGCCAGCAGCTTAGTCCAGGCAGCAATGAACACTGAAGCTTTCTTT.

The V and J genes are TRBV28 and TRBJ2-7; D tentatively reads TRBD1 or TRBD2 (5 bases each). The germline CDR1 and CDR2 sequences are MDHEN and SYDVKM. V shed 3 bases and J shed 0 bases, with 9 bases lying between them. The CDR3 totals 14 residues. Written as DNA, the CDR3 is TGTGCCAGCAGTTTGGCAGGGAGCTCCTACGAGCAGTACTTC. Translating it yields CASSLAGSSYEQYF.